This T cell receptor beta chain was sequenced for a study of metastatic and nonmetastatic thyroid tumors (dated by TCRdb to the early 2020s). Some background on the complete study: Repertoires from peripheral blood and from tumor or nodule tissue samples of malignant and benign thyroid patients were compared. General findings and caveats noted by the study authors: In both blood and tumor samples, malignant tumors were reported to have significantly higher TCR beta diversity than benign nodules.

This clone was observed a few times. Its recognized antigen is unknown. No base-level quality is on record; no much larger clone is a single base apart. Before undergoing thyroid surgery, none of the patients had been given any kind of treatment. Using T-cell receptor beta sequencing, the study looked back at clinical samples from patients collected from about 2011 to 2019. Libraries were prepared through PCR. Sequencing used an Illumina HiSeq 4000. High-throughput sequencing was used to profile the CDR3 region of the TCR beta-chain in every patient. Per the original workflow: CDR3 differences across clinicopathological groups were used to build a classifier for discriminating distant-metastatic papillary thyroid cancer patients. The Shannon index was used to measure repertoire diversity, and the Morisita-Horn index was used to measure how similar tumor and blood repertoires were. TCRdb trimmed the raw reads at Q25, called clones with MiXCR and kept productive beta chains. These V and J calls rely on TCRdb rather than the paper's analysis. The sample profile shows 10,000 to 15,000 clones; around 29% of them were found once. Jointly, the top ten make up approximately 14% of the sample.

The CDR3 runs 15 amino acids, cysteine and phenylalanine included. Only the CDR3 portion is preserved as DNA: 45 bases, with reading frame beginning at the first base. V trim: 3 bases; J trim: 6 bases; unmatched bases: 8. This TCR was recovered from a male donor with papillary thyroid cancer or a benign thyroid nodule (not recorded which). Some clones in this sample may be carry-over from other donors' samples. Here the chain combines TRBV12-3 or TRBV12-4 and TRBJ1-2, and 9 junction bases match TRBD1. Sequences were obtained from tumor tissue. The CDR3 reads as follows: CASSFSGTGPHGYTF. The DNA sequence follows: TGTGCCAGCAGTTTCTCCGGGACAGGGCCCCATGGCTACACCTTC.